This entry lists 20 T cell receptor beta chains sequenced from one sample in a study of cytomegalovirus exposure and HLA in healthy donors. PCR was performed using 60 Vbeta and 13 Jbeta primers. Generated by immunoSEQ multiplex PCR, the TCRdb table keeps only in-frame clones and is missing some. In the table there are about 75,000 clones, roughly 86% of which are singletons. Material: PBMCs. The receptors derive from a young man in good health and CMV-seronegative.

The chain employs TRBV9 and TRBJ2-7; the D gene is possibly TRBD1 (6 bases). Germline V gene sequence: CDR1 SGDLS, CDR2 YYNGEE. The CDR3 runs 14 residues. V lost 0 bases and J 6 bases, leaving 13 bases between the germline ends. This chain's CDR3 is CASSVGTGLGEQYF. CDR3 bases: TGTGCCAGCAGCGTAGGAACAGGGCTGGGCGAGCAGTACTTC.

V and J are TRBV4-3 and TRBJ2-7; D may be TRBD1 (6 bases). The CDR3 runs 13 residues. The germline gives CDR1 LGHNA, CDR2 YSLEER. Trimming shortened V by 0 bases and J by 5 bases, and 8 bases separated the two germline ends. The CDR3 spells CASSQDQGNEQYF. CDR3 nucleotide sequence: TGCGCCAGCAGCCAAGACCAGGGGAACGAGCAGTACTTC.

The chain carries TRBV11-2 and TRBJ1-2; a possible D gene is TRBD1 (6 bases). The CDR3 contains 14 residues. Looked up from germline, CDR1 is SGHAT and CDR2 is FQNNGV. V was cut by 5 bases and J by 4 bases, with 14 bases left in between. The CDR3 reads CASSPGGAVYGYTF. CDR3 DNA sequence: TGTGCCAGCAGCCCGGGGGGGGCAGTCTATGGCTACACCTTC.

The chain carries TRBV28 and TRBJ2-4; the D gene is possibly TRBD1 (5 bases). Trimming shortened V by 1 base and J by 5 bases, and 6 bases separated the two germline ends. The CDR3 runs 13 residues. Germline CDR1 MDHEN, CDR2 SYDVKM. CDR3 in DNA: TGTGCCAGCAGTTTATCCAGGGAAAACATTCAGTACTTC. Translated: CASSLSRENIQYF.

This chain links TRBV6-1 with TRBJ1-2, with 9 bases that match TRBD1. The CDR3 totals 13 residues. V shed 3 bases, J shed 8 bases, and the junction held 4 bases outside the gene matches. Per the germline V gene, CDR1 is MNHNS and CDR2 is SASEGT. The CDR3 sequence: CASSDDRGLGYTF. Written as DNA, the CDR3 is TGTGCCAGCAGTGATGACAGGGGGTTAGGCTACACCTTC.

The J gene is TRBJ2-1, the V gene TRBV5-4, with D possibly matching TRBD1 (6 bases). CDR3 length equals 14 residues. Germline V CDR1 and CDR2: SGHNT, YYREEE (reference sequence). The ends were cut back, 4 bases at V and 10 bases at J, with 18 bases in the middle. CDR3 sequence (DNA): TGTGCCAGCAGCCTGATACCGACAGGCCAAGAGCAGTTCTTC. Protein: CASSLIPTGQEQFF.

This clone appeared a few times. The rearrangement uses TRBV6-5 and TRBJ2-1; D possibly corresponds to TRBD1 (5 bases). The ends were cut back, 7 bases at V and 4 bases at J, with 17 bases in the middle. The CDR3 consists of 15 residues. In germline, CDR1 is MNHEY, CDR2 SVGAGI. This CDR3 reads CASKPHGREYNEQFF. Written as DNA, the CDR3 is TGTGCCAGCAAACCTCATGGCAGGGAATACAATGAGCAGTTCTTC.

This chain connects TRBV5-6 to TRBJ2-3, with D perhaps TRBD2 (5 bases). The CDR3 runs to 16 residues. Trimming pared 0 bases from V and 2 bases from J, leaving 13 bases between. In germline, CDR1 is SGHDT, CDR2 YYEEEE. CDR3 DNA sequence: TGTGCCAGCAGCTTGGTCGCGACTAAGATCACAGATACGCAGTATTTT. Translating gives CASSLVATKITDTQYF.

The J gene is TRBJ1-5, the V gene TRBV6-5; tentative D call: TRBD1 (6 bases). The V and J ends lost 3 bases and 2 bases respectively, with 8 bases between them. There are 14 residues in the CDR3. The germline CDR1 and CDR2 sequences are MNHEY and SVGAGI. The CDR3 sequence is CASSYSGGNQPQHF. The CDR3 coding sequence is TGTGCCAGCAGTTATTCAGGGGGCAATCAGCCCCAGCATTTT.

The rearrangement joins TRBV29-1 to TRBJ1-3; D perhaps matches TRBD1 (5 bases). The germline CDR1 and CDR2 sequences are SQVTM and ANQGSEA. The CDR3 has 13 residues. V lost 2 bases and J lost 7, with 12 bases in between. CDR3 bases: TGCAGCGTTGAATTGGGGGGATTCAACACCATATATTTT. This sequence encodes CSVELGGFNTIYF.

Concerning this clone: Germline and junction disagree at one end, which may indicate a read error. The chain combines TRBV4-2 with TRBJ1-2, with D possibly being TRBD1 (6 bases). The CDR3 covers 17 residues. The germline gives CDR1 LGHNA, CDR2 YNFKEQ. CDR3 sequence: CDSSQDRVLSGAYGYAF. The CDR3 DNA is TGTGACAGCAGCCAAGATAGGGTGCTATCAGGGGCCTATGGCTACGCCTTC.

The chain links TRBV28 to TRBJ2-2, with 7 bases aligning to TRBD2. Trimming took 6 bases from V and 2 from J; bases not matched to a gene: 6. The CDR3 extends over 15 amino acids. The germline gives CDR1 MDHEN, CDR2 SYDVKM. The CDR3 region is CASSVPGLNTGELFF. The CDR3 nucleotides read TGTGCCAGCAGCGTACCGGGACTAAACACCGGGGAGCTGTTTTTT.

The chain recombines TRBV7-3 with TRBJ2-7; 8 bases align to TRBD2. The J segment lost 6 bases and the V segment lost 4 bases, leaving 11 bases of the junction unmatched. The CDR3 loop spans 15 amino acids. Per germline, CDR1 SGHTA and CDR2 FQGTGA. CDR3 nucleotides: TGTGCCAGCAGCTCGAGCGGGAGTGAAGGTGGCGAGCAGTACTTC. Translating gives CASSSSGSEGGEQYF.

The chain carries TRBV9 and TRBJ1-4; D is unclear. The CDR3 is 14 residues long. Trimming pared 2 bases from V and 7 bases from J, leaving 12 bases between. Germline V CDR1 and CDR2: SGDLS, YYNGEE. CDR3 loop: CASSVEIGGEKLFF. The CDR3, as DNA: TGTGCCAGCAGCGTTGAAATCGGCGGTGAAAAACTGTTTTTT.

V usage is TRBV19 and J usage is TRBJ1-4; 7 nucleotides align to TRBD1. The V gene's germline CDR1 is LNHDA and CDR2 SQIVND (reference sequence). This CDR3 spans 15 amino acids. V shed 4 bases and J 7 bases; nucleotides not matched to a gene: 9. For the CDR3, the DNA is TGTGCCAGTAGTAACTCAGGGGGAGGAAGTGAAAAACTGTTTTTT. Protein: CASSNSGGGSEKLFF.

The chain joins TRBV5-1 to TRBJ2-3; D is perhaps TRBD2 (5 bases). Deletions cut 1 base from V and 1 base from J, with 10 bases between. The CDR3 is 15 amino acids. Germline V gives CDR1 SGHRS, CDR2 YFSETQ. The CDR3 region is CASSLRGTGTDTQYF. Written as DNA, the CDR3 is TGCGCCAGCAGCTTGCGGGGAACGGGCACAGATACGCAGTATTTT.

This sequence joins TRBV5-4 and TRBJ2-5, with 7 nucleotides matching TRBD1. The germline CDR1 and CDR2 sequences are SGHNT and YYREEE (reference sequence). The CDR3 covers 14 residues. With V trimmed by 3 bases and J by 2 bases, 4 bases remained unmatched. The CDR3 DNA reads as TGTGCCAGCAGCTCGATGACAGGGCAAGAGACCCAGTACTTC. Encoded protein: CASSSMTGQETQYF.

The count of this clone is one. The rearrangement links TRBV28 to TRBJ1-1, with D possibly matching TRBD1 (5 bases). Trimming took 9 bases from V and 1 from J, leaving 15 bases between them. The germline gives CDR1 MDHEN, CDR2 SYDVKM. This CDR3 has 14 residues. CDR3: CASGGGTGNTEAFF. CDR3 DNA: TGTGCCAGTGGAGGCGGGACGGGGAACACTGAAGCTTTCTTT.

The DNA for the CDR3 is TGTGCCAGCAGAATACAAAGGGGTTGGGATTCACCCCTCCACTTT. Translation: CASRIQRGWDSPLHF. The rearrangement links TRBV28 to TRBJ1-6, with D tentatively TRBD1 (5 bases). Deletions cut 6 bases from V and 8 bases from J, with 17 bases between. The CDR3 has 15 residues. Per the germline V gene, CDR1 is MDHEN and CDR2 is SYDVKM.

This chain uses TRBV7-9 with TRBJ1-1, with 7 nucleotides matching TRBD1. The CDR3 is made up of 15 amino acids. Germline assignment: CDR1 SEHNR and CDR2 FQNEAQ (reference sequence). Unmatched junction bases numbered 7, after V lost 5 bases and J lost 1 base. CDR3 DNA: TGTGCCAGCAGCGAATCGACAGGGACGAACACTGAAGCTTTCTTT. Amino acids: CASSESTGTNTEAFF.